This T cell receptor (beta chain) was found in a study of cytomegalovirus exposure and HLA in healthy donors. CDR3 size: 15 residues. Trimming removed 2 bases at V and 4 bases at J, with 11 bases between. The germline gives CDR1 MNHGY, CDR2 SVAAGI. The assay was immunoSEQ multiplex PCR, and TCRdb's table has in-frame clones only and misses some. The sample includes about 140,000 clones, about 86% of them seen just once. A note on this clone: Antigen specificity is unknown.

Study-level results: A subsequent analysis found that TCR clusters from the first cohort also tended to co-occur in the roughly 120 validation repertoires, with under 95% of cluster scores above 0. Through in vitro validation, a few CMV-associated chains were shown to be specific for CMV antigens. Some TCR beta chains (more than 150 of them) were listed as cytomegalovirus-associated. According to reports, the classifier identified cytomegalovirus status with high specificity and sensitivity.

The V call is TRBV6-9, the J call TRBJ2-2; no firm D call. The sample taken for sequencing was PBMCs. The source is a man between 18 and 29 years old in good health and CMV-seronegative. The CDR3 protein is CASSYVPGLTGELFF. CDR3 sequence (DNA): TGTGCCAGCAGTTATGTCCCGGGTCTCACCGGGGAGCTGTTTTTT.